Shown below are 21 T cell receptor beta chains from a single sample sequenced in a study of shared clonotypes between healthy human individuals. The data were produced by immunoSEQ multiplex PCR, yet TCRdb's version contains in-frame clones alone and is incomplete. This table has over a million clones, roughly 80% appearing once. Sequencing was done on a sample of memory CD4+ T cells sorted from blood. As for subset: CD45RA-negative fraction. The receptors shown here come from a man aged 18 to 29 in good health.

The table lists this clone with a count of one. The sample contains more than one DNA sequence encoding this CDR3. V and J are TRBV7-9 and TRBJ2-7; D gene unclear. The CDR3 is 12 amino acids. With 3 bases removed from V and 1 base from J, the gap between germline ends came to 4 bases. CDR1 and CDR2 (germline): SEHNR, FQNEAQ (reference sequence). In DNA, the CDR3 is TGTGCCAGCAGCTTCCAGTCCTACGAGCAGTACTTC. Translated: CASSFQSYEQYF.

The chain carries TRBV29-1 and TRBJ1-2; D not certain. V was pared by 3 bases and J by 5 bases, with 16 bases between. Germline V gene lookup returns CDR1 SQVTM and CDR2 ANQGSEA. CDR3 length: 14 residues. CDR3 loop: CSVDEGGLGYGYTF. CDR3 DNA sequence: TGCAGCGTTGATGAGGGTGGCTTAGGGTATGGCTACACCTTC.

This chain's CDR3 is CASSFRAGRNTEAFF. In nucleotides, the CDR3 is TGTGCCAGCAGCTTTCGGGCAGGCAGGAACACTGAAGCTTTCTTT. The chain combines TRBV14 with TRBJ1-1; no reliable D call. The CDR3 contains 15 residues. Trimming stripped 5 bases from V and 1 base from J, with 14 bases between. Germline CDR1 SGHDN, CDR2 FVKESK. Filled out from reference TRBV14 and TRBJ1-1, the complete variable domain reads EAGVTQFPSHSVIEKGQTVTLRCDPISGHDNLYWYRRVMGKEIKFLLHFVKESKQDESGMPNNRFLAERTGGTYSTLKVQPAELEDSGVYFCASSFRAGRNTEAFFGQGTRLTVV.

A single count supports this clone. V and J are TRBV15 and TRBJ2-6, with D unresolved. This CDR3 is 16 amino acids long. From germline, CDR1 is LNHNV and CDR2 YYDKDF (reference sequence). Trimming removed 7 bases at V and 0 bases at J, with 13 bases between. CDR3 DNA sequence: TGTGCCACCAAGGACCTATCAAACTCTGGGGCCAACGTCCTGACTTTC. Protein: CATKDLSNSGANVLTF.

V usage is TRBV25-1 and J usage is TRBJ2-1, with TRBD2 as a possible D gene (5 bases). The germline gives CDR1 MGHDK, CDR2 SYGVNS. V lost 4 bases and J 0 bases, leaving 16 bases between the germline ends. The CDR3 totals 17 residues. The CDR3 DNA reads as TGTGCCAGCAGTGCAGGAGGAGGATTTAGCTCCTACAATGAGCAGTTCTTC. It codes for CASSAGGGFSSYNEQFF.

Many counts were recorded for this clone. The chain couples TRBV15 to TRBJ1-1; 8 bases align to TRBD1. The CDR3 is 13 residues long. The V gene end was trimmed by 3 bases and the J gene end by 8 bases; junction bases not matched to a gene: 5. The V gene's germline CDR1 is LNHNV and CDR2 YYDKDF (reference sequence). DNA for the CDR3: TGTGCCACCAGCAGTAACAGGGGGGAAGAAGCTTTCTTT. Its translation is CATSSNRGEEAFF.

The chain uses TRBV5-1 and TRBJ2-3; 7 bases fit TRBD2. J lost 3 bases, V lost 4 bases, and 8 bases had no gene match. Germline V gene lookup returns CDR1 SGHRS and CDR2 YFSETQ. The CDR3 has 15 residues. This chain's CDR3 is CASSGSGEGTDTQYF. The CDR3 nucleotides read TGCGCCAGCAGCGGGAGCGGGGAGGGAACAGATACGCAGTATTTT.

J is TRBJ2-3 and V is TRBV10-3; TRBD2 matches at 13 bases. Germline-derived CDR1 and CDR2 are ENHRY and SYGVKD. V was pared by 5 bases and J by 3 bases, with 8 bases of the junction left unmatched. The CDR3 contains 17 residues. In DNA, the CDR3 is TGTGCCATCAGTCCCGGACTAGCGGGAGCATTGACAGATACGCAGTATTTT. The encoded protein is CAISPGLAGALTDTQYF.

The chain is built from TRBV19 and TRBJ2-5, with D perhaps matching TRBD2 (5 bases). The V end was cut by 8 bases, the J end by 6 bases, with 13 bases between. CDR1 and CDR2 (germline): LNHDA, SQIVND (reference sequence). CDR3 length: 12 residues. In DNA, the CDR3 is TGTGCCAGTTCGGAGGCTAGGAAGACCCAGTACTTC. Its protein product is CASSEARKTQYF.

The chain joins TRBV6-5 to TRBJ2-5, with D possibly matching TRBD2 (5 bases). TRBJ2-7 matches the DNA end more closely, so the J call is doubtful. The germline V gene encodes CDR1 MNHEY and CDR2 SVGAGI. The CDR3 extends over 11 amino acids. CDR3 amino acids: CASGSFYEQYF. The CDR3 DNA reads TGTGCCAGCGGGAGTTTCTACGAGCAGTACTTC.

V gene TRBV19 combines with J gene TRBJ2-6; no definite D call. The length of the CDR3 is 15 residues. The V end lost 5 bases, the J end lost 0 bases, and 8 bases lay between the germline ends. Germline CDR1 is LNHDA and CDR2 is SQIVND (reference sequence). The CDR3, as DNA: TGTGCCAGTAGTCCCACCTTCTCTGGGGCCAACGTCCTGACTTTC. The encoded protein is CASSPTFSGANVLTF.

This clone appeared a single time. V usage is TRBV4-3 and J usage is TRBJ1-1, with D uncertain. The CDR3 runs to 16 residues. Germline CDR1 is LGHNA and CDR2 is YSLEER. Between the trimmed V and J ends, which lost 0 bases and 6 bases, there was a span of 17 bases. The CDR3 DNA is TGCGCCAGCAGCCAAGAGTTAAGAGCGTCACTTGCTGAAGCTTTCTTT. Translating it yields CASSQELRASLAEAFF.

The CDR3 coding sequence is TGTGCCAGCAGTCTCTTTAGTGGCACCGGGGAGCTGTTTTTT. Protein product: CASSLFSGTGELFF. The V gene is TRBV2, the J gene TRBJ2-2; D is unresolved. The germline V gene encodes CDR1 SNHLY and CDR2 FYNNEI. Between the trimmed V and J ends, which lost 5 bases and 4 bases, there was a span of 11 bases. The CDR3 sequence is 14 residues long.

This sequence joins TRBV25-1 and TRBJ1-5; possible D gene TRBD1, 6 bases. The germline V and J ends were trimmed by 5 bases and 5 bases, with 10 bases remaining between them. CDR1 and CDR2 from the germline V gene are MGHDK and SYGVNS. CDR3 length: 13 amino acids. The CDR3 coding sequence is TGTGCCAGCAGTCTAGCAGGGGATCAGCCCCAGCATTTT. Its translation is CASSLAGDQPQHF.

V is TRBV10-3 and J is TRBJ2-2; unclear D gene. This CDR3 has 12 residues. From germline, CDR1 is ENHRY and CDR2 SYGVKD. V dropped 6 bases and J dropped 7 bases, with 9 bases sitting between them. The CDR3 sequence is CAIRGSGGELFF. The CDR3 bases are TGTGCCATCAGGGGGTCGGGCGGGGAGCTGTTTTTT.

The chain has TRBV5-1 and TRBJ1-3; D is perhaps TRBD1 (5 bases). This CDR3 comprises 14 residues. V was cut by 4 bases and J by 4 bases, with 12 bases left in between. The germline gives CDR1 SGHRS, CDR2 YFSETQ. CDR3 residues: CASSPGQDGNTIYF. The CDR3 nucleotides read TGCGCCAGCAGCCCCGGACAAGACGGAAACACCATATATTTT.

V gene TRBV4-3 combines with J gene TRBJ1-2, with a tentative D call TRBD1 (5 bases). With 0 bases removed from V and 9 bases from J, the gap between germline ends came to 14 bases. The CDR3 has 14 amino acids. CDR1 is LGHNA, CDR2 YSLEER, per germline. This CDR3 is CASSQDRAFGSYTF. The CDR3 nucleotides read TGCGCCAGCAGCCAAGACAGGGCCTTCGGAAGCTACACCTTC.

The chain couples TRBV2 to TRBJ2-7; 9 positions agree with TRBD1. The germline CDR1 and CDR2 sequences are SNHLY and FYNNEI. CDR3 length equals 14 residues. V dropped 6 bases and J dropped 4; count of bases not matched to a gene: 7. This chain's CDR3 is CASRGQGLLYEQYF. The CDR3 DNA reads TGTGCCAGCAGGGGACAGGGCCTACTATACGAGCAGTACTTC.

This sequence joins TRBV5-8 and TRBJ2-4, with D possibly being TRBD1 or TRBD2 (5 bases each). The CDR3 length is 13 residues. Germline CDR1 and CDR2: SGHTS and YDEGEE. The V end was cut by 1 base, the J end by 7 bases, with 9 bases between. CDR3 loop: CASSLTGTNIQYF. CDR3 bases: TGTGCCAGCAGCTTGACTGGGACCAACATTCAGTACTTC. The whole variable domain, remainder taken from reference TRBV5-8 and TRBJ2-4, is EAGVTQSPTHLIKTRGQQATLRCSPISGHTSVYWYQQALGLGLQFLLWYDEGEERNRGNFPPRFSGRQFPNYSSELNVNALELEDSALYLCASSLTGTNIQYFGAGTRLSVL.

V and J are TRBV6-1 and TRBJ1-2; 8 bases match TRBD1. CDR3 size: 12 residues. V shed 4 bases, J shed 12 bases, and the junction held 7 bases outside the gene matches. CDR1 and CDR2 from the germline V gene are MNHNS and SASEGT. CDR3 loop: CASSGGQGLNTF. Here the CDR3 DNA reads TGTGCCAGCAGTGGAGGACAGGGTTTGAACACCTTC.

The chain joins TRBV7-9 to TRBJ2-7; TRBD1 agrees at 8 bases. Per the germline V gene, CDR1 is SEHNR and CDR2 is FQNEAQ (reference sequence). Trimming took 5 bases from V and 3 from J; bases not matched to a gene: 9. This CDR3 is 15 amino acids long. The DNA for the CDR3 is TGTGCCAGCAGCCAGTACGGGACAGGTAACTACGAGCAGTACTTC. Protein sequence: CASSQYGTGNYEQYF.